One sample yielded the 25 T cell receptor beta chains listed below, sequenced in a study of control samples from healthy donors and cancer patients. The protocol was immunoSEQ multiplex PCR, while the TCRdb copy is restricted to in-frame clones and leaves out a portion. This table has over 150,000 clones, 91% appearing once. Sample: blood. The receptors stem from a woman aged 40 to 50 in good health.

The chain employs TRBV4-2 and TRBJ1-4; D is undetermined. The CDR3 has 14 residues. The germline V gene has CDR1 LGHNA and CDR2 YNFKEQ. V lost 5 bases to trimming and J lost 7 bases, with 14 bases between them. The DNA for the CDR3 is TGTGCCAGCAGCAAAAACAACGGAGGTGAAAAACTGTTTTTT. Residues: CASSKNNGGEKLFF.

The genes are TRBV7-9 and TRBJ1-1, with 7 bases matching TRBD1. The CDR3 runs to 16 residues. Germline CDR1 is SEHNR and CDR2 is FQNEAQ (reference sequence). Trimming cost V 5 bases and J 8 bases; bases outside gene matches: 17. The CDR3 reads CASSMTAGGGLSEAFF. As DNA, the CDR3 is TGTGCCAGCAGCATGACGGCCGGAGGGGGCCTTTCGGAAGCTTTCTTT.

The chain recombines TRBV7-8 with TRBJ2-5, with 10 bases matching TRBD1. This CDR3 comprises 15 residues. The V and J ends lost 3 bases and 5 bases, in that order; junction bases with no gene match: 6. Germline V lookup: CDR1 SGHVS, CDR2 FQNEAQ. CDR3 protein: CASSLADRGRETQYF. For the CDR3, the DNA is TGTGCCAGCAGCTTGGCCGACAGGGGGCGCGAGACCCAGTACTTC.

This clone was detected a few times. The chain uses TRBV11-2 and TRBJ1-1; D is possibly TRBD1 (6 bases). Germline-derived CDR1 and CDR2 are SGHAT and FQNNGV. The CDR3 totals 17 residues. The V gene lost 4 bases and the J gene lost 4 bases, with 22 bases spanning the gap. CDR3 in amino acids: CASSSFFREEGGTEAFF. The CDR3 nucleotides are TGTGCCAGCAGCTCTTTTTTCCGCGAGGAAGGGGGCACTGAAGCTTTCTTT.

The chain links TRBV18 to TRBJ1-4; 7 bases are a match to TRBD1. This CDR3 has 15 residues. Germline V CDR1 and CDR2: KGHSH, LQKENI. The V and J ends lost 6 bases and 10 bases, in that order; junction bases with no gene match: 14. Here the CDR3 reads CASSPGGTDLGKLFF. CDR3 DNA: TGTGCCAGCTCGCCCGGGGGGACAGACCTTGGAAAACTGTTTTTT.

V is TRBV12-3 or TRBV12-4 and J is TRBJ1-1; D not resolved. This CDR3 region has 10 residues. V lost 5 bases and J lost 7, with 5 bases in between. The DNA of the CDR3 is TGTGCCAGCAGTGGCCTTGAAGCTTTCTTT. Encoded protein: CASSGLEAFF.

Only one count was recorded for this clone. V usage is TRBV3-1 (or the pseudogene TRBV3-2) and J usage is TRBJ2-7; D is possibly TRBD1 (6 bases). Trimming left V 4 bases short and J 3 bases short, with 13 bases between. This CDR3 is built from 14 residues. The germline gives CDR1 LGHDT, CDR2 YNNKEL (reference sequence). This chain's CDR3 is CASSRQGLLYEQYF. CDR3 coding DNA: TGTGCCAGCAGCCGGCAGGGGTTACTCTACGAGCAGTACTTC.

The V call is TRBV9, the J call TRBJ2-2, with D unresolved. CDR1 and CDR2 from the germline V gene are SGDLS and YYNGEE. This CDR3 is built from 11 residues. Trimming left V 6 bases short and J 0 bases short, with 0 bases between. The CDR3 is CASTNTGELFF. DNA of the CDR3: TGTGCCAGCACGAACACCGGGGAGCTGTTTTTT.

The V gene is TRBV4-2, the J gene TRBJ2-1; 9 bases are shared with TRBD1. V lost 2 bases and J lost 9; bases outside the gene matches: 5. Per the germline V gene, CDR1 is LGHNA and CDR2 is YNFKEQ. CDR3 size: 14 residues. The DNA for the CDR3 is TGTGCCAGCAGCCAAATACAGGGGGCGGGTGAGCAGTTCTTC. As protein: CASSQIQGAGEQFF.

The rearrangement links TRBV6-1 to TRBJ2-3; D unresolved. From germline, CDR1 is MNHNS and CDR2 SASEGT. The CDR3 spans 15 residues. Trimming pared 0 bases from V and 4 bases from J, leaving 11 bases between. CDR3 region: CASSEASYSADTQYF. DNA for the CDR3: TGTGCCAGCAGTGAAGCTTCCTATTCCGCAGATACGCAGTATTTT.

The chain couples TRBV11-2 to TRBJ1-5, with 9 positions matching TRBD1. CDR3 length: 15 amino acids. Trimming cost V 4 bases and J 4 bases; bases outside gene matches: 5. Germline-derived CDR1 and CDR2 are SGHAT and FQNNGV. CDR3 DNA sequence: TGTGCCAGCAGCTCCGGGACAGGGATAAATCAGCCCCAGCATTTT. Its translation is CASSSGTGINQPQHF.

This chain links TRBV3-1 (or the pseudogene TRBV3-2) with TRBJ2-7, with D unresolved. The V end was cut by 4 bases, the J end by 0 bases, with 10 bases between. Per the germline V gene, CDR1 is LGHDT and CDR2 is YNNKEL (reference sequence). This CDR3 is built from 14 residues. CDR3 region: CASSLRTPSYEQYF. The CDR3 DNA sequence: TGTGCCAGCAGCCTCCGAACTCCCTCCTACGAGCAGTACTTC.

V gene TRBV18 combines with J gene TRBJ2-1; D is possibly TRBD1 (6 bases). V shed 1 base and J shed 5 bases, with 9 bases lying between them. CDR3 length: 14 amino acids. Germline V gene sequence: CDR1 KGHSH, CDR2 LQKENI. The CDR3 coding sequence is TGTGCCAGCTCACCACGCAGGGGAGACAATGAGCAGTTCTTC. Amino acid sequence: CASSPRRGDNEQFF.

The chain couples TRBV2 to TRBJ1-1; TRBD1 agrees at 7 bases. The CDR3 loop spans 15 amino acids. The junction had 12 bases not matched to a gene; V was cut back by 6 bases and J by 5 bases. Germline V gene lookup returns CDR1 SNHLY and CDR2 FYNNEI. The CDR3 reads CASSPKGGPGTEAFF. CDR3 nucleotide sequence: TGTGCCAGCAGCCCCAAAGGGGGCCCGGGAACTGAAGCTTTCTTT.

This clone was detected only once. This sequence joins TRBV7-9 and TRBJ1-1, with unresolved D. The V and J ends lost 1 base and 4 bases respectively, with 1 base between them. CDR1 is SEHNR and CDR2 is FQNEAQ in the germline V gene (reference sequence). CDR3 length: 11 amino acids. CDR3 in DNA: TGTGCCAGCAGCTTAGGCACTGAAGCTTTCTTT. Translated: CASSLGTEAFF.

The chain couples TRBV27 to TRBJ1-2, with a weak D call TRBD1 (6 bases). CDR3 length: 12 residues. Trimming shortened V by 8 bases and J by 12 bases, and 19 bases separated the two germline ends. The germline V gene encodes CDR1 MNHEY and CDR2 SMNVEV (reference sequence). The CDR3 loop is CASGATTGRDTF. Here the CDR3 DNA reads TGTGCCAGCGGCGCCACCACAGGGAGGGACACCTTC.

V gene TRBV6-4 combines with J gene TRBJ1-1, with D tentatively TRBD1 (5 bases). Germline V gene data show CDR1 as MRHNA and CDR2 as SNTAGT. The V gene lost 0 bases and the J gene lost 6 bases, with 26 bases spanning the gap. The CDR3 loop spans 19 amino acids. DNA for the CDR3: TGTGCCAGCAGTGACTCGGGCCTTCTCGGGACGGAGGTGAAGGCTGAAGCTTTCTTT. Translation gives CASSDSGLLGTEVKAEAFF.

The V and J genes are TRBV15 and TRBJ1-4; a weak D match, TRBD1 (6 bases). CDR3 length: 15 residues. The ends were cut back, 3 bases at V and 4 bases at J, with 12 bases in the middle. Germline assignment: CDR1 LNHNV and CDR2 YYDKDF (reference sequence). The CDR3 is CATSRKQGINEKLFF. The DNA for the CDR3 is TGTGCCACCAGCAGGAAACAGGGCATTAATGAAAAACTGTTTTTT. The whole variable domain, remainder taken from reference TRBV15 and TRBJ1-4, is DAMVIQNPRYQVTQFGKPVTLSCSQTLNHNVMYWYQQKSSQAPKLLFHYYDKDFNNEADTPDNFQSRRPNTSFCFLDIRSPGLGDTAMYLCATSRKQGINEKLFFGSGTQLSVL.

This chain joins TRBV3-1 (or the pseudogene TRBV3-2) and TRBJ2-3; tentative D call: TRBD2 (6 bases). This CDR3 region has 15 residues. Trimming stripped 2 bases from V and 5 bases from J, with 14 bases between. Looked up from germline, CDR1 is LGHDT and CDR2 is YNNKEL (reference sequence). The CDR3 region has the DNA TGTGCCAGCAGCCAAACCCCGGGGGAGAGAGATACGCAGTATTTT. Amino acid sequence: CASSQTPGERDTQYF.

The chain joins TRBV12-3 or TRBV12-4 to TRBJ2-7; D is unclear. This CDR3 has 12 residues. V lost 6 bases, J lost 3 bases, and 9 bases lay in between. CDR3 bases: TGTGCCAGCAGCATGGGAAACTACGAGCAGTACTTC. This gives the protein CASSMGNYEQYF.

CDR3 sequence reads: CASRPYRENYGYTF. CDR3 bases: TGTGCCAGCAGGCCATACAGGGAAAACTATGGCTACACCTTC. The chain is built from TRBV7-9 and TRBJ1-2; weak D call: TRBD1 (6 bases). This CDR3 contains 14 residues. Germline V gene sequence: CDR1 SEHNR, CDR2 FQNEAQ (reference sequence). Trimming took 6 bases from V and 2 from J, leaving 13 bases between them.

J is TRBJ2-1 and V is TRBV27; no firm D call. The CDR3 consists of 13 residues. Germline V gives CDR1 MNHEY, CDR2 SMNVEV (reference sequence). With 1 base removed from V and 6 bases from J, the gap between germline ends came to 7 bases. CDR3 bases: TGTGCCAGCAGTTTATACTCTCCCAATGAGCAGTTCTTC. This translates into CASSLYSPNEQFF.

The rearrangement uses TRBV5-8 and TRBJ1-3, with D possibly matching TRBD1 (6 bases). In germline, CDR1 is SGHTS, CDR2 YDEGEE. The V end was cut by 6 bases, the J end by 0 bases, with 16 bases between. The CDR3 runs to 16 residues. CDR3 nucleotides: TGTGCCAGCACCCGCGACAGGATTAGCTCTGGAAACACCATATATTTT. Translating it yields CASTRDRISSGNTIYF.

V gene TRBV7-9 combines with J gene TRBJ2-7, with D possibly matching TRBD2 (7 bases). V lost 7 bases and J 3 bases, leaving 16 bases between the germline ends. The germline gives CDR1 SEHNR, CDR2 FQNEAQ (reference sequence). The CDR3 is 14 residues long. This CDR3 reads CASTWGGGDYEQYF. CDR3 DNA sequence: TGTGCCAGCACGTGGGGGGGCGGGGACTACGAGCAGTACTTC.

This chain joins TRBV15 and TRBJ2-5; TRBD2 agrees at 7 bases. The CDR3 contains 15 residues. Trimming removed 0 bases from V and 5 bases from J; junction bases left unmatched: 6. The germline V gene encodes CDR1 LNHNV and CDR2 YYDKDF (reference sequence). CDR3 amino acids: CATSREVVSGETQYF. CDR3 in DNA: TGTGCCACCAGCAGAGAGGTGGTTAGCGGGGAGACCCAGTACTTC.